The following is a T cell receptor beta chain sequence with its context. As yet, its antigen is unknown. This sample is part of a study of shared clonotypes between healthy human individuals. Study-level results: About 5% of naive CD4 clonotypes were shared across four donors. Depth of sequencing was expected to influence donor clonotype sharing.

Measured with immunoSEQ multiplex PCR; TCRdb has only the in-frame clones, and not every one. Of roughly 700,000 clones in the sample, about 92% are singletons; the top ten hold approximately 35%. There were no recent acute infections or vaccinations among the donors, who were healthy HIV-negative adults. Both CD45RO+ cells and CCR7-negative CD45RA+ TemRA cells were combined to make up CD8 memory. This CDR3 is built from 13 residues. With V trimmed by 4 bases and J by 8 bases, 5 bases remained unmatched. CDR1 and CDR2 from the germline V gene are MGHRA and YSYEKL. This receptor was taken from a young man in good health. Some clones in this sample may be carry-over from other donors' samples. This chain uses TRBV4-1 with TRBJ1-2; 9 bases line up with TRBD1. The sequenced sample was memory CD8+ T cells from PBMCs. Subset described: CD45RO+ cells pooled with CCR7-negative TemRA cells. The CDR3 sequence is CASSPRQGEGYTF. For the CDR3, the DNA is TGCGCCAGCAGCCCACGACAGGGGGAAGGCTACACCTTC.